Shown below are 23 T cell receptor beta chains from a single sample sequenced in a study of tumor-infiltrating lymphocytes in primary liver carcinoma. Unsorted whole blood served as the source of blood RNA, and germline DNA was extracted as well. cDNA specific to TCR beta was made from around 530 ng of total RNA, with a constant-region primer employed for priming. Libraries for TCR beta were built through three nested multiplex PCR rounds, which together made up a slightly modified ARM-PCR procedure. With TRBV1-TRBV30 forward primers and a C-beta reverse primer, the first two PCR rounds were run for about 10 cycles each. TCRdb fed the multiplex PCR reads into MiXCR, producing one record per CDR3 protein. Here the sample spans around 330,000 distinct CDR3 sequences, approximately 60% being singletons. The sequenced sample consisted of peripheral blood. All receptors derive from a man aged 40-50 years with primary liver carcinoma and hepatitis B virus infection.

The chain recombines TRBV12-3 or TRBV12-4 with TRBJ1-2, with D possibly being TRBD1 (6 bases). The CDR3 totals 12 residues. Between the trimmed V and J ends, which lost 3 bases and 6 bases, there was a span of 8 bases. The CDR3 here is CASSFRGNGYTF. The CDR3 DNA sequence: TGTGCCAGCAGTTTCAGGGGAAATGGCTACACCTTC.

The chain couples TRBV11-2 to TRBJ2-7; possibly TRBD2 for D (6 bases). The CDR3 length is 18 residues. Germline V CDR1 and CDR2: SGHAT, FQNNGV. Trimming cost V 3 bases and J 0 bases, with 21 bases left between them. The CDR3 here is CASSLGRIKAGSSYEQYF. CDR3 in DNA: TGTGCCAGCAGCTTGGGCAGGATTAAGGCGGGGTCCTCCTACGAGCAGTACTTC.

On this clonotype itself: The conserved final phenylalanine or tryptophan is absent from the CDR3, which likely points to a read error. This rearrangement joins TRBV10-2 to TRBJ2-3, with 8 bases fitting TRBD2. The CDR3 consists of 15 residues. With 4 bases clipped from V and 6 bases from J, the junction kept 9 bases outside the gene matches. CDR1 and CDR2 from the germline V gene are WSHSY and SAAADI. Here the CDR3 reads CASSVSKAGVDTQYY. DNA for the CDR3: TGCGCCAGCAGTGTGTCAAAAGCGGGAGTGGATACGCAGTATTAT.

This chain uses TRBV4-1 with TRBJ2-1, with D perhaps given as TRBD1 or TRBD2 (5 bases each). Germline V gives CDR1 MGHRA, CDR2 YSYEKL. The germline V and J ends were trimmed by 4 bases and 6 bases, with 10 bases remaining between them. The CDR3 is 13 residues long. DNA of the CDR3: TGCGCCAGCAGCCCAGTGAGGGGCAATGAGCAGTTCTTC. Protein sequence: CASSPVRGNEQFF.

To note about this clonotype: This could be a read error, since a much larger clone is one nucleotide away. The genes are TRBV25-1 and TRBJ2-7; a possible D gene is TRBD1 (6 bases). The V gene lost 6 bases and the J gene lost 5 bases, with 11 bases spanning the gap. CDR3 size: 12 residues. Germline CDR1 reads MGHDK; CDR2 reads SYGVNS. DNA of the CDR3: TGTGCCAGCAGCGGACAGCTCAACGAGCAGTACTTC. Amino acids: CASSGQLNEQYF.

This clonotype has just one count. V usage is TRBV5-8 and J usage is TRBJ2-6; no clear D gene. Trimming cost V 8 bases and J 6 bases, with 9 bases left between them. Germline CDR1 and CDR2: SGHTS and YDEGEE. The CDR3 has 12 residues. CDR3 sequence: CARGDEANVLTF. CDR3 DNA: TGTGCCAGAGGCGATGAGGCCAACGTCCTGACTTTC.

The chain is built from TRBV11-1 and TRBJ2-5; D is ambiguous. Looked up from germline, CDR1 is SGHAT and CDR2 is FQDESV (reference sequence). The CDR3 runs to 13 residues. CDR3 sequence reads: CSCSLGLQETQYF. In DNA form, the CDR3 reads TGTTCCTGCAGCTTAGGCTTACAAGAGACCCAGTACTTC.

About this clonotype: This likely comes from a read error, as the CDR3 has no conserved phenylalanine or tryptophan at its end. This chain links TRBV11-1 with TRBJ2-2; D unclear. CDR1 SGHAT and CDR2 FQDESV come from the germline V gene (reference sequence). CDR3 length: 15 amino acids. V was pared by 5 bases and J by 4 bases, with 14 bases between. The CDR3 bases are TGTGCCAGCAGCGGGCGTCCATCGACCACCGGGGAGCTGTTTTCT. This codes for CASSGRPSTTGELFS.

This clonotype turned up a few times. The CDR3 bases are TGTGCCAGCAGTCCAAGGAGATCCGGGACCTCGGGTGGGGCCAACGTCCTGACTTTC. Its protein is CASSPRRSGTSGGANVLTF. The V and J genes are TRBV6-5 and TRBJ2-6; D assignment may be TRBD1 or TRBD2 (5 bases each). The CDR3 covers 19 residues. Germline V gene data show CDR1 as MNHEY and CDR2 as SVGAGI. Trimming pared 5 bases from V and 3 bases from J, leaving 23 bases between.

The chain links TRBV7-9 to TRBJ2-2; D is perhaps TRBD2 (5 bases). Trimming shortened V by 6 bases and J by 4 bases, and 12 bases separated the two germline ends. The CDR3 contains 14 residues. The germline V gene has CDR1 SEHNR and CDR2 FQNEAQ (reference sequence). The CDR3 coding sequence is TGTGCCAGCAGTCGGACTGCAAGCACCGGGGAGCTGTTTTTT. Its protein is CASSRTASTGELFF. The full variable domain, completed using reference TRBV7-9 and TRBJ2-2, is DTGVSQNPRHKITKRGQNVTFRCDPISEHNRLYWYRQTLGQGPEFLTYFQNEAQLEKSRLLSDRFSAERPKGSFSTLEIQRTEQGDSAMYLCASSRTASTGELFFGEGSRLTVL.

A note on this clonotype: Just one base apart from a much larger clone, this may be a read error. The chain has TRBV4-2 and TRBJ2-6, with TRBD1 matching over 7 bases. In germline, CDR1 is LGHNA, CDR2 YNFKEQ. The CDR3 spans 18 residues. The CDR3 DNA reads as TGTGCCAGCGGCCAATCGACAGGGTTTACATCTGGGGCCAACGTCCTGACTTTC. Protein: CASGQSTGFTSGANVLTF.

With respect to this clonotype: No conserved phenylalanine or tryptophan is present at the end of the CDR3, so a read error is the likely explanation. The limits of the CDR3 on the DNA are not certain, so only TCRdb's listed CDR3 is given. V usage is TRBV11-3 and J usage is TRBJ2-1. CDR1 and CDR2 (germline): SGHNT, YENEEA. Termini included, the CDR3 measures 14 amino acids. The chain's CDR3 is CASSLGASNNEQFS.

Remarks on this clonotype: Given a much more abundant clone one base away, this may be a read error. No conserved phenylalanine or tryptophan ends this CDR3, so it is likely a read error. The chain recombines TRBV6-5 with TRBJ1-5, with D perhaps matching TRBD1 (5 bases). V lost 0 bases to trimming and J lost 6 bases, with 6 bases between them. Germline V gene sequence: CDR1 MNHEY, CDR2 SVGAGI. This CDR3 has 13 amino acids. The CDR3 coding sequence is TGTGCCAGCAGTTACTCGAGGGGTCAGCCCCAGCATTCT. Its protein is CASSYSRGQPQHS.

The chain recombines TRBV5-4 with TRBJ2-1; TRBD1 matches 8 bases. The CDR3 totals 14 residues. The V segment lost 2 bases and the J segment 9 bases; nucleotides outside the gene matches: 7. CDR1 SGHNT and CDR2 YYREEE come from the germline V gene (reference sequence). The CDR3 DNA reads TGTGCCAGCAGCTTTAACAGGGGGAGAGGTGAGCAGTTCTTC. Its protein is CASSFNRGRGEQFF.

The chain recombines TRBV6-6 with TRBJ2-5; 10 bases line up with TRBD1. This CDR3 region has 16 residues. V was pared by 4 bases and J by 5 bases, with 10 bases of the junction left unmatched. Germline V gene data show CDR1 as MNHNY and CDR2 as SVGAGI (reference sequence). In nucleotides, the CDR3 is TGTGCCAGCAGTTCCCCGGCGACAGGGGGCAGGGAGACCCAGTACTTC. It encodes CASSSPATGGRETQYF.

The chain employs TRBV11-2 and TRBJ2-7, with D possibly matching TRBD2 (5 bases). The ends were cut back, 5 bases at V and 13 bases at J, with 24 bases in the middle. The CDR3 has 14 amino acids. Germline CDR1 reads SGHAT; CDR2 reads FQNNGV. CDR3 sequence (DNA): TGTGCCAGCAGCATGCCATATGAAACTCAGCGGACTTACTTC. Translation gives CASSMPYETQRTYF.

In this sample, this clonotype turned up once. The junction does not match germline at one end; this may be a read error. V gene TRBV4-2 combines with J gene TRBJ1-1; TRBD1 matches at 7 bases. This CDR3 has 15 amino acids. Germline values: CDR1 LGHNA, CDR2 YNFKEQ. CDR3 nucleotides: TGTGCCACCAGCCAAGATGCTGCAGGGGGTACTGAAGTTTTCTTT. This codes for CATSQDAAGGTEVFF.

As for this clonotype: This may be a read error, as it is one base from a much larger clone. The V gene is TRBV6-2 or TRBV6-3, the J gene TRBJ2-4; 9 nucleotides match TRBD2. Germline CDR1 and CDR2: MNHEY and SVGEGT. The CDR3 extends over 14 amino acids. The junction had 9 bases not matched to a gene; V was cut back by 6 bases and J by 9 bases. CDR3 coding DNA: TGTGCCAGCAGGTCCGCTAGCGGGAAGGCCATTCAGTACTTC. Amino acids: CASRSASGKAIQYF.

A note on this clonotype: Mismatch with germline at one junction end may stem from a read error. V is TRBV11-2 and J is TRBJ2-3; D is unresolved. The CDR3 is 17 amino acids. Germline V gene data show CDR1 as SGHAT and CDR2 as FQNNGV. CDR3 bases: TGTGCCAGCAGCAGAGTTGGGTCCGGAGCAGGCACAGATATGCAGTATTTT. Residues: CASSRVGSGAGTDMQYF.

This clonotype was picked up many times. The chain is built from TRBV6-1 and TRBJ1-5; D perhaps matches TRBD1 (6 bases). The CDR3 runs 16 residues. V was shortened by 0 bases and J by 2 bases, with 11 bases between the two germline ends. Germline V gives CDR1 MNHNS, CDR2 SASEGT. In DNA form, the CDR3 reads TGTGCCAGCAGTGAAGCAGGGGGGACGGGCAATCAGCCCCAGCATTTT. Protein sequence: CASSEAGGTGNQPQHF.

As concerns this clonotype: This may be a read error: a much more frequent sequence differs by one nucleotide. The CDR3 spells CASSSTGYTWELFF. The CDR3 DNA is TGTGCCAGCAGTTCAACAGGTTACACCTGGGAGCTGTTTTTT. The chain recombines TRBV6-2 or TRBV6-3 with TRBJ2-2, with D possibly matching TRBD1 (5 bases). The CDR3 is 14 residues long. Germline assignment: CDR1 MNHEY and CDR2 SVGEGT.

In this sample, this clonotype turned up many times. This chain connects TRBV29-1 to TRBJ2-1; D ambiguous. This CDR3 contains 12 residues. V was clipped by 2 bases and J by 8 bases, with 10 bases between them. The V gene's germline CDR1 is SQVTM and CDR2 ANQGSEA. CDR3 residues: CSVEPVSYEQFF. The CDR3 DNA reads as TGCAGCGTTGAACCCGTTTCGTATGAGCAGTTCTTC.

To note about this clonotype: One end of the junction varies from germline; a read error may be responsible. The CDR3 sequence: CASSLAGAETRYF. The CDR3 nucleotides read TGTGCCAGCAGTCTAGCGGGAGCTGAGACCCGGTACTTC. The chain recombines TRBV12-3 or TRBV12-4 with TRBJ2-5, with TRBD2 identical over 10 bases. The CDR3 length is 13 residues.